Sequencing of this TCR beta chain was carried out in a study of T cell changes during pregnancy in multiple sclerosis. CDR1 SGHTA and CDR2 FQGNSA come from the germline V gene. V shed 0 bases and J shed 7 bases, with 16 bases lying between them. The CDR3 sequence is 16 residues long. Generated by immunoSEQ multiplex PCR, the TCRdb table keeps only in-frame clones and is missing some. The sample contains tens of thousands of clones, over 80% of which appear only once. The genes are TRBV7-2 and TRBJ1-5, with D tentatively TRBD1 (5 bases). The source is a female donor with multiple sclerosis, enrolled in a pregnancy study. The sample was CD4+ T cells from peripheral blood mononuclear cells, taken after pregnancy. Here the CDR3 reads CASSLAGTGISQPQHF. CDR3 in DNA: TGTGCCAGCAGCTTAGCCGGAACAGGCATCAGCCAGCCCCAGCATTTT.